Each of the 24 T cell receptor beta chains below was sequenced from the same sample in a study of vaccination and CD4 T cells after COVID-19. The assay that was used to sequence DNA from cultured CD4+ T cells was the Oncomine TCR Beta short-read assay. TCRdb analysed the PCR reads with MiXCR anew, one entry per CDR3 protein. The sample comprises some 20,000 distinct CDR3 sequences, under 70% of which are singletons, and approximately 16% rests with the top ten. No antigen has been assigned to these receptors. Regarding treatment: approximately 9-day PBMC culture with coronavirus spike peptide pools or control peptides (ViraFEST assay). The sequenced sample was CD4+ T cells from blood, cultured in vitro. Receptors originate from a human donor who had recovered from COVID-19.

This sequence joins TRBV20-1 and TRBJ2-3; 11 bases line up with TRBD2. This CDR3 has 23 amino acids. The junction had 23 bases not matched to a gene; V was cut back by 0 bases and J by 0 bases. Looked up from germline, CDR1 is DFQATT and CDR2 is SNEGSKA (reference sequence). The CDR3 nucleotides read TGCAGTGCTAGAGAGTGGCCCTCGTCACTAGCGGGAGTTTTCCTCCGGAGCACAGATACGCAGTATTTT. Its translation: CSAREWPSSLAGVFLRSTDTQYF.

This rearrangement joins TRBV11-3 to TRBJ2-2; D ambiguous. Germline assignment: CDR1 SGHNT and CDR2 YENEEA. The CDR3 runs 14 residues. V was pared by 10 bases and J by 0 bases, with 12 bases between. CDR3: CATTATSNTGELFF. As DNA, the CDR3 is TGTGCCACTACGGCGACCTCGAACACCGGGGAGCTGTTTTTT.

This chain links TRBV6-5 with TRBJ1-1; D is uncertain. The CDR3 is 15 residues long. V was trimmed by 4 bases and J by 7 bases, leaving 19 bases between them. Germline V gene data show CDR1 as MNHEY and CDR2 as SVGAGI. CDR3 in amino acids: CASSSAGVSYSEAFF. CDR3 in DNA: TGTGCCAGCAGTTCCGCCGGGGTTTCCTATAGTGAAGCTTTCTTT.

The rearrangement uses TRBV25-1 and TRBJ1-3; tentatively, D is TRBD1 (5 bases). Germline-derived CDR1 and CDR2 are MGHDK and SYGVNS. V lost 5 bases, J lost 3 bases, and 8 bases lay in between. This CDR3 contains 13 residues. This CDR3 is CASSRDGGNTIYF. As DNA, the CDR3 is TGTGCCAGCAGTCGGGACGGTGGAAACACCATATATTTT.

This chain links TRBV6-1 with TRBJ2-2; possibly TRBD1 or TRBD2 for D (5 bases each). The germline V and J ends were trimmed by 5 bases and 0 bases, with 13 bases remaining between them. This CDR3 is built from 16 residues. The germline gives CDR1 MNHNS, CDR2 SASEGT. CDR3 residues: CASSLGTVSNTGELFF. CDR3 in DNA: TGTGCCAGCAGTCTAGGGACGGTATCGAACACCGGGGAGCTGTTTTTT.

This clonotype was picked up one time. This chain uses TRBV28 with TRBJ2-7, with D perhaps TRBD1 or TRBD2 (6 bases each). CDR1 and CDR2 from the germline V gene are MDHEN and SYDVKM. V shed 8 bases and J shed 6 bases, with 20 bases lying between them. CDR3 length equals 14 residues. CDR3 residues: CASRPQPGAGEQYF. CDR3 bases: TGTGCCAGCCGTCCACAACCGGGGGCTGGCGAGCAGTACTTC.

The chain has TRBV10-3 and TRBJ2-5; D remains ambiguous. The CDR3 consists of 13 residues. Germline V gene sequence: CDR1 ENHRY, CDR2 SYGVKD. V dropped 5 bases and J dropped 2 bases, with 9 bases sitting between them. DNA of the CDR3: TGTGCCATCAGTCCGAACGATCAAGAGACCCAGTACTTC. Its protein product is CAISPNDQETQYF.

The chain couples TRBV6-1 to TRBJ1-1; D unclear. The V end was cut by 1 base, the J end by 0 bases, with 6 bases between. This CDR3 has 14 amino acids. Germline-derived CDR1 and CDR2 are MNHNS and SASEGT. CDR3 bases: TGTGCCAGCAGTGAAGGCGGATTGAACACTGAAGCTTTCTTT. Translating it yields CASSEGGLNTEAFF.

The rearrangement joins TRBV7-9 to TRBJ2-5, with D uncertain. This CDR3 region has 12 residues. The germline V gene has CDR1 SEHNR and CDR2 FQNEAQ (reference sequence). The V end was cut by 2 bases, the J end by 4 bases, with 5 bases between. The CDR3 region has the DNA TGTGCCAGCAGCTTACCGGGAGAGACCCAGTACTTC. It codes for CASSLPGETQYF.

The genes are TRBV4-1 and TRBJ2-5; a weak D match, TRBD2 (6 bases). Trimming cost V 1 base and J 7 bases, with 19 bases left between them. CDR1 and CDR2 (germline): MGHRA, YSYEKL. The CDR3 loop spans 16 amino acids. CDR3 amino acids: CASSQGRAGNSGTQYF. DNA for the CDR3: TGCGCCAGCAGCCAAGGACGGGCGGGGAACTCGGGGACCCAGTACTTC.

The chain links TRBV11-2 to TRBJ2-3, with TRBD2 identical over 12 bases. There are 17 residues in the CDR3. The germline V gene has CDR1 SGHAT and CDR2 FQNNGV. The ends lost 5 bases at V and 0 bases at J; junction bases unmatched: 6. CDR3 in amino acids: CASSLRLAGESTDTQYF. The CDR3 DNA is TGTGCCAGCAGCCTCCGACTAGCGGGGGAGAGCACAGATACGCAGTATTTT.

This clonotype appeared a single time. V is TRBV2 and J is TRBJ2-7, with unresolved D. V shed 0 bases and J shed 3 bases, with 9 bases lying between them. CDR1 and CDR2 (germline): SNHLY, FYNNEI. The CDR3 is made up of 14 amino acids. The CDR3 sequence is CASSEALRDYEQYF. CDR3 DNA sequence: TGTGCCAGCAGTGAAGCGCTTAGGGACTACGAGCAGTACTTC.

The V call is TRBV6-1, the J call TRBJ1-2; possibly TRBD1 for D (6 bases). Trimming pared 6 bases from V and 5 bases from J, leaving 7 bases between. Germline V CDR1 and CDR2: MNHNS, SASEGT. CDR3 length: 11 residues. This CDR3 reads CASRQGYGYTF. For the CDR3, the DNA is TGTGCCAGCAGACAGGGTTATGGCTACACCTTC.

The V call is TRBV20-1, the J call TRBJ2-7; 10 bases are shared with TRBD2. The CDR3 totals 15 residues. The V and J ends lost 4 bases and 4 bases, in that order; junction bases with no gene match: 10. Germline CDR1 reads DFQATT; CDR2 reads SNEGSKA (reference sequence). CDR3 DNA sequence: TGCAGTGCTATCCCGGGAGCGGGGGGGCGGTACGAGCAGTACTTC. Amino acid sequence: CSAIPGAGGRYEQYF.

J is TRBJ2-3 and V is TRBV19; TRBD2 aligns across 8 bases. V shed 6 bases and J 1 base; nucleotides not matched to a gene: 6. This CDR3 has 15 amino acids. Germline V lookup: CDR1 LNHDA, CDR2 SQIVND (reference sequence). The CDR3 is CASSGREFGTDTQYF. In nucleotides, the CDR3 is TGTGCCAGTAGCGGGAGGGAATTCGGCACAGATACGCAGTATTTT.

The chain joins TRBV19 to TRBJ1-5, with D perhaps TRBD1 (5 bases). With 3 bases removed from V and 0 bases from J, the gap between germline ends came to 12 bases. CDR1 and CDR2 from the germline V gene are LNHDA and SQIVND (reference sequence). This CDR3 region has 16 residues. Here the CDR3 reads CASSILGGDSNQPQHF. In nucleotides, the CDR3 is TGTGCCAGTAGTATCCTCGGGGGGGATAGCAATCAGCCCCAGCATTTT.

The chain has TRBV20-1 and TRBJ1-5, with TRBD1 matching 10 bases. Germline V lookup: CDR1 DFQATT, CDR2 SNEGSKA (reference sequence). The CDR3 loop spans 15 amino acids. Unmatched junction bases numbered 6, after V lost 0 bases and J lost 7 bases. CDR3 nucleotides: TGCAGTGCTAGAGAAGGGACAGGGGATGGGCAGCCCCAGCATTTT. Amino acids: CSAREGTGDGQPQHF.

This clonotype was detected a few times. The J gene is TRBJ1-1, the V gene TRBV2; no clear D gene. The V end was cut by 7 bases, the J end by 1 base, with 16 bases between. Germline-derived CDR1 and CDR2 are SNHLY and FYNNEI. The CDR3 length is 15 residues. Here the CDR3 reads CASISWRQQNTEAFF. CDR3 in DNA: TGTGCCAGCATATCGTGGCGGCAACAGAACACTGAAGCTTTCTTT. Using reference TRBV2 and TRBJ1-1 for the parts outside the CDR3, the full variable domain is EPEVTQTPSHQVTQMGQEVILRCVPISNHLYFYWYRQILGQKVEFLVSFYNNEISEKSEIFDDQFSVERPDGSNFTLKIRSTKLEDSAMYFCASISWRQQNTEAFFGQGTRLTVV.

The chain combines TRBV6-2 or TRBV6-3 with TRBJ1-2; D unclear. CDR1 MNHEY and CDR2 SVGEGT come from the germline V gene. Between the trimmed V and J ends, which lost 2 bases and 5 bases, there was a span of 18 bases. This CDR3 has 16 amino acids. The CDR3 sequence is CASSYPKATSSYGYTF. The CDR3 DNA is TGTGCCAGCAGTTACCCGAAAGCAACCTCAAGTTATGGCTACACCTTC.

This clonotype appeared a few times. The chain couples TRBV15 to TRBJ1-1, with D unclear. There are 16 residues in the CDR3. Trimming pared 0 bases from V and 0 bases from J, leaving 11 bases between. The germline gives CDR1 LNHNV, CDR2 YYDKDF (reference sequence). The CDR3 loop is CATSRDSWELNTEAFF. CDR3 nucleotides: TGTGCCACCAGCAGAGACTCTTGGGAATTGAACACTGAAGCTTTCTTT.

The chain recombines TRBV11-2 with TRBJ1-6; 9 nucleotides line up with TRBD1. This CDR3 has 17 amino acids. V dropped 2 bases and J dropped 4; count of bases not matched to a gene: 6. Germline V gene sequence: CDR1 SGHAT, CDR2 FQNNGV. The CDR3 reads CASSLRPGTGYNSPLHF. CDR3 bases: TGTGCCAGCAGCTTAAGGCCCGGGACAGGGTATAATTCACCCCTCCACTTT. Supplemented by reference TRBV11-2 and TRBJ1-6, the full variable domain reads EAGVAQSPRYKIIEKRQSVAFWCNPISGHATLYWYQQILGQGPKLLIQFQNNGVVDDSQLPKDRFSAERLKGVDSTLKIQPAKLEDSAVYLCASSLRPGTGYNSPLHFGNGTRLTVT.

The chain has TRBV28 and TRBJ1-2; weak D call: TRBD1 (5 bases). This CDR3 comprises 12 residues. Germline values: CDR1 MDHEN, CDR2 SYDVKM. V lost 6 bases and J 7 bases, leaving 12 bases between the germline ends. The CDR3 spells CASSPRVGGYTF. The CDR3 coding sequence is TGTGCCAGCAGCCCCAGGGTTGGTGGCTACACCTTC.

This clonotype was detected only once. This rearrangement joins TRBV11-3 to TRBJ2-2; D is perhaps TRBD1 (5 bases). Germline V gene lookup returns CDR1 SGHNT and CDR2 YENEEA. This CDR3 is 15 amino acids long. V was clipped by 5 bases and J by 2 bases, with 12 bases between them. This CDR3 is CASSPGFINTGELFF. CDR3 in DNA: TGTGCCAGCAGCCCAGGGTTTATTAACACCGGGGAGCTGTTTTTT.

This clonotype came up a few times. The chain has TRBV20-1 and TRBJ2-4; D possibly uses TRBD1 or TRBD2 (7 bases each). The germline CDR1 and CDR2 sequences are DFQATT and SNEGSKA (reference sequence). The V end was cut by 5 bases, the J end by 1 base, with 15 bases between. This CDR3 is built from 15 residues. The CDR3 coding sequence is TGCAGTGCTCCCCCAGGGGGGGTGGCCAAAAACATTCAGTACTTC. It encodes CSAPPGGVAKNIQYF.